This T cell receptor beta chain was identified during a study of T cells in Graves' hyperthyroidism and ophthalmopathy. Study-level findings and limits: Among clonotypes expanded in thyroid above 0.001, most were also found in blood.

Amplified regions were TCR beta CDR3 sequences from RNA transcripts. TCR CDR3 underwent first-round RT-PCR with the HTBI primer set. Using its own MiXCR run on the multiplex PCR reads, TCRdb lists one record per CDR3 protein. The data hold 500,000 to 800,000 distinct CDR3 sequences, with 14% observed a single time. This clonotype was detected many times. Its target is not known. The cohort's ophthalmopathy patients, a group with duration under 3 months, had a Clinical Activity Score of at least 3 and a NOSPECS grade of at least 4. Uncontrolled infection, other autoimmune disease, pregnancy or lactation led to exclusion. The CDR3 is 16 residues long. Germline V gives CDR1 SNHLY, CDR2 FYNNEI. Trimming at V came to 10 bases and at J to 0 bases, leaving 9 bases not matched to a gene.

This TCR derives from a woman in her fifties or sixties with Graves' ophthalmopathy. The chain uses TRBV2 and TRBJ1-5; TRBD1 aligns across 10 bases. The specimen sequenced was blood. The CDR3 region is CATNGTGEYSNQPQHF. DNA for the CDR3: TGTGCCACAAATGGGACAGGGGAGTATAGCAATCAGCCCCAGCATTTT.